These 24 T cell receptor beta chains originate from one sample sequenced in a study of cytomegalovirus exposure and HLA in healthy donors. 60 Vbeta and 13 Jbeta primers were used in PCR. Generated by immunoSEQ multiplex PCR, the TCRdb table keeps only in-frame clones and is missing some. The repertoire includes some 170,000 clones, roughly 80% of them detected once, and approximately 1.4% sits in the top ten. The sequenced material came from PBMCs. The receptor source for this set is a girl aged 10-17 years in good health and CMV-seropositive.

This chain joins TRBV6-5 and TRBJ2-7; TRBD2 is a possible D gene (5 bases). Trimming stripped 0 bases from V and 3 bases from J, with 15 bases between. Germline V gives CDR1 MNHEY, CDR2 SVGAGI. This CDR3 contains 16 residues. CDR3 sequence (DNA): TGTGCCAGCAGTTACTCGACCGGGTCGCGGGTCTACGAGCAGTACTTC. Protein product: CASSYSTGSRVYEQYF.

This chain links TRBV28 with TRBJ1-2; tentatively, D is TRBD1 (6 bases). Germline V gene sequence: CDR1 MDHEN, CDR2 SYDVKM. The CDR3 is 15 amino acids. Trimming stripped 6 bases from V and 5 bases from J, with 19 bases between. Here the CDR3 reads CASRSGGDDGYGYTF. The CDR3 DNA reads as TGTGCCAGCAGATCGGGGGGCGACGATGGGTATGGCTACACCTTC.

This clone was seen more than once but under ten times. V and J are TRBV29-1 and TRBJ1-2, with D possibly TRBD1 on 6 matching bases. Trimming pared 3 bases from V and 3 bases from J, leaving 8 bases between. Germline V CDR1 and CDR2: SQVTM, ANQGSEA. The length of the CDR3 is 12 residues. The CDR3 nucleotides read TGCAGCGTTGAGGGACAACACTATGGCTACACCTTC. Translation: CSVEGQHYGYTF.

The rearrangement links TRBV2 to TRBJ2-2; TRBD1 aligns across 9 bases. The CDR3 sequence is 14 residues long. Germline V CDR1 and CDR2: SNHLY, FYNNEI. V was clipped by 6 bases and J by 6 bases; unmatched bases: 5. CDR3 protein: CASRDRGFAGELFF. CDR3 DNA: TGTGCCAGCAGAGACAGGGGGTTTGCCGGGGAGCTGTTTTTT.

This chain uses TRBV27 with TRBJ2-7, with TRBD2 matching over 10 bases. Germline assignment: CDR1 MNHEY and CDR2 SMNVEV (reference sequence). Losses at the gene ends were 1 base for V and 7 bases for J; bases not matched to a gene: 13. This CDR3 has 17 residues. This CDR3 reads CASSLLAELAGAGEQYF. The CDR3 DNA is TGTGCCAGCAGTTTATTAGCTGAGCTAGCGGGAGCGGGGGAGCAGTACTTC.

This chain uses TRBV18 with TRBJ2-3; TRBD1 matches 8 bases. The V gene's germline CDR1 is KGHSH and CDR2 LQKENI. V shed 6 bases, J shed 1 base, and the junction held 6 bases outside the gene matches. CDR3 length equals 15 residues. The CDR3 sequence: CASSSGQGGTDTQYF. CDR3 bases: TGTGCCAGCTCTTCCGGACAGGGAGGCACAGATACGCAGTATTTT.

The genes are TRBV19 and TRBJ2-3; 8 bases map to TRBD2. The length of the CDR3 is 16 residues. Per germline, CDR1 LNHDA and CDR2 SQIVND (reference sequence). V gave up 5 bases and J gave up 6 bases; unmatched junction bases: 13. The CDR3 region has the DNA TGTGCCAGTAGTTCGGGTCGGGAGGGATTCGGGGATACGCAGTATTTT. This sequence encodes CASSSGREGFGDTQYF.

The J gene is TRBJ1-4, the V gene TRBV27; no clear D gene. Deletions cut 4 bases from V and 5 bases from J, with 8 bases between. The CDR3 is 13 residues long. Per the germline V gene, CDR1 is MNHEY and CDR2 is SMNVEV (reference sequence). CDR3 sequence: CASSSRRNEKLFF. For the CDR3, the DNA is TGTGCCAGCAGTTCGCGGAGAAATGAAAAACTGTTTTTT.

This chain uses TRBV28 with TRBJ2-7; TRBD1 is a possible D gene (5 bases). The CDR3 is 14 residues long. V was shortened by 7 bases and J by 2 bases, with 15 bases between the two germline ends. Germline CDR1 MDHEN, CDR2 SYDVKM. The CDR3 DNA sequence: TGTGCCAGCAAACATGACAGTTACACCTACGAGCAGTACTTC. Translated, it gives CASKHDSYTYEQYF.

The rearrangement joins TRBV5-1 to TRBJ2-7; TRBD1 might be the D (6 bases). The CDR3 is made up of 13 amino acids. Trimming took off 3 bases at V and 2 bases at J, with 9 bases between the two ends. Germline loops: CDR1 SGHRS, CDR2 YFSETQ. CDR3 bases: TGCGCCAGCAGCTCAGGACAGCCCTACGAGCAGTACTTC. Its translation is CASSSGQPYEQYF.

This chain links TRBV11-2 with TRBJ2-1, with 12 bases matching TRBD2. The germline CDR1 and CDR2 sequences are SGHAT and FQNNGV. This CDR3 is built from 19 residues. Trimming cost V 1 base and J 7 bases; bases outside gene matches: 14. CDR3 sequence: CASSLGPGLAGGPENEQFF. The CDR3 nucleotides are TGTGCCAGCAGCTTAGGGCCGGGGCTAGCGGGAGGGCCTGAGAATGAGCAGTTCTTC.

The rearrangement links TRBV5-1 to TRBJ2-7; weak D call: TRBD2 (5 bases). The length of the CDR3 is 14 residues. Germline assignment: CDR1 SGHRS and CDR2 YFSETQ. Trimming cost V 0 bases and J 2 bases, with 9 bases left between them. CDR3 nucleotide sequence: TGCGCCAGCAGCTTGGTACAGACTACCTACGAGCAGTACTTC. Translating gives CASSLVQTTYEQYF. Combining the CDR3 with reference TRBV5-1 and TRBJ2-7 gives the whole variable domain KAGVTQTPRYLIKTRGQQVTLSCSPISGHRSVSWYQQTPGQGLQFLFEYFSETQRNKGNFPGRFSGRQFSNSRSEMNVSTLELGDSALYLCASSLVQTTYEQYFGPGTRLTVT.

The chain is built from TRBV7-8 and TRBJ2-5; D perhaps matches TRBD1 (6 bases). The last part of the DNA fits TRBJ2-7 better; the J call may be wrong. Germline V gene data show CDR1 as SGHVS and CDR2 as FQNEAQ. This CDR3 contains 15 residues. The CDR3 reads CASSLVPGHGNEQYF. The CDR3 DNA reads TGTGCCAGCAGCTTAGTTCCGGGACACGGTAACGAGCAGTACTTC.

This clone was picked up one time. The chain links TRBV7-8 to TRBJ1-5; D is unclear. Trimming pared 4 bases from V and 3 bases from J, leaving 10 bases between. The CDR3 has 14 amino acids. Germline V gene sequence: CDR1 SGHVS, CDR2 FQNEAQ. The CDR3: CASSSGIFNQPQHF. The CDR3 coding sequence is TGTGCCAGCAGCTCCGGGATATTCAATCAGCCCCAGCATTTT.

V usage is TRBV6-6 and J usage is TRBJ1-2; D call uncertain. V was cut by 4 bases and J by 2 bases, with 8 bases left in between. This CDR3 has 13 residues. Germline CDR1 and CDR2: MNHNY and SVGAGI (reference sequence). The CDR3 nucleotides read TGTGCCAGCAGTTCGCAGGCCAACTATGGCTACACCTTC. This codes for CASSSQANYGYTF.

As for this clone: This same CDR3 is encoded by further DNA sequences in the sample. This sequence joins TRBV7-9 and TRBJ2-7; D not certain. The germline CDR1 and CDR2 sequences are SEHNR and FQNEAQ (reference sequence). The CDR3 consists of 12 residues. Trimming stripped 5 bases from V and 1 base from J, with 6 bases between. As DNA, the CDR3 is TGTGCCAGCAGCCTCGGGTCCTACGAGCAGTACTTC. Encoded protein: CASSLGSYEQYF.

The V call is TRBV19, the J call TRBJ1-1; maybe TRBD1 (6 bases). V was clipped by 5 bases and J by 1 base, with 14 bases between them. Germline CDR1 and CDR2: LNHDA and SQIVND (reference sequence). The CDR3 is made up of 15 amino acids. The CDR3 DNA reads TGTGCCAGTAGTGCCCCGGGACAAACGAACACTGAAGCTTTCTTT. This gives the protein CASSAPGQTNTEAFF. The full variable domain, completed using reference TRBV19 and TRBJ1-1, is DGGITQSPKYLFRKEGQNVTLSCEQNLNHDAMYWYRQDPGQGLRLIYYSQIVNDFQKGDIAEGYSVSREKKESFPLTVTSAQKNPTAFYLCASSAPGQTNTEAFFGQGTRLTVV.

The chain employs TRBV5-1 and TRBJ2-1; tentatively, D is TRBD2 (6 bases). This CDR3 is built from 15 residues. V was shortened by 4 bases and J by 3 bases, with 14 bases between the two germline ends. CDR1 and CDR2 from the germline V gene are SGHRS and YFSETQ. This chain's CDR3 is CASSRDSGVYNEQFF. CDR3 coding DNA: TGCGCCAGCAGCCGGGACTCTGGGGTCTACAATGAGCAGTTCTTC.

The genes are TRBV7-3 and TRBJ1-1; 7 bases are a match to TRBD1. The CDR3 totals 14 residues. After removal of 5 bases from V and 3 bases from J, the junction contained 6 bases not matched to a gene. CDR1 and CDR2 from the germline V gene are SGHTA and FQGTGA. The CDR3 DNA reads TGTGCCAGCAGCCCGTCGACAGGGCACACTGAAGCTTTCTTT. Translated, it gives CASSPSTGHTEAFF.

The CDR3 DNA sequence: TGTGCCAGCAGTTTGGGCAGGGGGACATTATCGGGAGGCTACACCTTC. Its translation: CASSLGRGTLSGGYTF. The J gene is TRBJ1-2, the V gene TRBV28; 7 bases align to TRBD1. The germline CDR1 and CDR2 sequences are MDHEN and SYDVKM. Germline trimming cut 3 bases from V and 8 bases from J; bases unmatched to any gene: 15. The CDR3 is 16 amino acids.

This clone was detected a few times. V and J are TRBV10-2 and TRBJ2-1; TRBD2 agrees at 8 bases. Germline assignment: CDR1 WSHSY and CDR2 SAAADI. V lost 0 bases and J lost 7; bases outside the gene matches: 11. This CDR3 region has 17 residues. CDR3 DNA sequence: TGCGCCAGCAGTGAGTCTACCCCGGGGGGGGCGGGGAATGAGCAGTTCTTC. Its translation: CASSESTPGGAGNEQFF.

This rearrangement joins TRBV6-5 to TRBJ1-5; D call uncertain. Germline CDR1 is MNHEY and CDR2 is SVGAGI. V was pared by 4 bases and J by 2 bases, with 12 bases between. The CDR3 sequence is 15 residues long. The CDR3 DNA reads TGTGCCAGCAGTTTTGCCCGGGGAGGCAATCAGCCCCAGCATTTT. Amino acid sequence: CASSFARGGNQPQHF.

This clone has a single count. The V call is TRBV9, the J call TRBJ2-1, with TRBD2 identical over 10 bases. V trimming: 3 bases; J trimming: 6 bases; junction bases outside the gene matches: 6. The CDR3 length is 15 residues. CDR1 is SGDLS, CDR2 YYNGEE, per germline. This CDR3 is CASSGPTSGLNEQFF. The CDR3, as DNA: TGTGCCAGCAGCGGACCGACTAGCGGGCTCAATGAGCAGTTCTTC.

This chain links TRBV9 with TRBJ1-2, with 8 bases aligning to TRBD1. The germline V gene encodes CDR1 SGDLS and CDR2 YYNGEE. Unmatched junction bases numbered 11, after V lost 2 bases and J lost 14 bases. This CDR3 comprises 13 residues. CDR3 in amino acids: CASSVAPGQVWTF. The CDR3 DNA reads TGTGCCAGCAGCGTTGCTCCGGGACAGGTCTGGACCTTC.